This T cell receptor (beta chain) was identified in a study of radiation and T cells in renal cell carcinoma. Study background: Nephrectomy followed 15 Gy stereotactic body radiation by 4 weeks. Study-wide findings and caveats: Top tumor clonotypes rose in blood 2 weeks post-radiation, then contracted.

Regarding time point: blood 2 weeks post-SBRT. Documented treatment: 15 Gy SBRT to primary tumor, nephrectomy 4 weeks later. Radiation-treated patients gave blood at baseline, week 2 and week 4. This renal cell carcinoma was of the clear cell type. On this clone: The antigen remains unidentified.

TCRdb's table, derived via immunoSEQ multiplex PCR, lists solely in-frame clones and lacks some. The profile covers roughly 130,000 clones, with approximately 90% appearing a single time and 5.8% taken by the ten largest. Germline V gives CDR1 SNHLY, CDR2 FYNNEI. The V and J ends lost 6 bases and 2 bases, in that order; junction bases with no gene match: 5. This CDR3 contains 14 residues. The starting material was blood, obtained from a patient whose treatment included radiotherapy and nephrectomy. The TCR originated in a woman aged 65 to 85 with renal cell carcinoma. This chain connects TRBV2 to TRBJ1-2; 8 nucleotides align to TRBD1. The CDR3 here is CASSPTGENYGYTF. DNA of the CDR3: TGTGCCAGCAGCCCGACAGGGGAGAACTATGGCTACACCTTC.